This entry lists 4 T cell receptor beta chains sequenced from one sample in a study of tumor and adjacent non-tumor tissue in lung cancer. This sample's RNA came from whole unsorted tissue. The normal lung tissue was taken more than 3 cm from the tumor edge. A modified ARM-PCR protocol with three rounds of nested PCR amplified TCRbeta. From the multiplex PCR reads, TCRdb called clonotypes with MiXCR, one entry per CDR3 protein. The sample has almost 75,000 distinct CDR3 sequences; roughly 75% are singletons. The sample taken for sequencing was distant non-tumor lung tissue. These receptors were obtained from a woman in her forties or fifties with non-small cell lung cancer.

For this clonotype: A single base separates this from a much larger clone, so it may be a read error. The chain carries TRBV20-1 and TRBJ2-5, with D tentatively TRBD1 (5 bases). The CDR3 length is 13 residues. Per the germline V gene, CDR1 is DFQATT and CDR2 is SNEGSKA (reference sequence). CDR3: CSAPAQGSESQYF. In nucleotides, the CDR3 is TGCAGTGCTCCGGCGCAGGGCTCAGAGTCCCAGTACTTC.

Comments on this clonotype: At one of its ends the junction is not consistent with the germline gene, which may arise from a read error. The V and J genes are TRBV28 and TRBJ2-2; 9 bases are a match to TRBD1. Germline V CDR1 and CDR2: MDHEN, SYDVKM. CDR3 size: 14 residues. The CDR3 region has the DNA TGTGCCACCAACAGGGGGCTGAACACCGGGAAGCTGTCTTTT. This codes for CATNRGLNTGKLSF.

As regards this clonotype: A junction boundary mismatches the germline segment, possibly from a read error. The chain combines TRBV20-1 with TRBJ2-7; D possibly corresponds to TRBD2 (6 bases). Germline lookup yields CDR1 DFQATT and CDR2 SNEGSKA (reference sequence). The CDR3 is made up of 15 amino acids. CDR3: CNTSTGLGDSYKQYF. CDR3 DNA: TGCAATACTAGTACGGGACTCGGCGATTCCTACAAGCAGTACTTC.

This clonotype showed up many times. The CDR3 DNA reads TGCAGCACAGGGTTTAGGACCGGGGAGCTGTTTTTT. This sequence encodes CSTGFRTGELFF. V gene TRBV29-1 combines with J gene TRBJ2-2; D may be TRBD1 (6 bases). This CDR3 region has 12 residues. Germline-derived CDR1 and CDR2 are SQVTM and ANQGSEA. Deletions cut 8 bases from V and 5 bases from J, with 12 bases between.